This T cell receptor beta chain was recovered during a study of blood T cells in healthy people across ages. Notes on the study in general: Measured against age, TCR beta diversity per million T cells decreased in a roughly linear manner. Naive T cell percentage showed a strong correlation with TCR beta diversity. Whereas aged donors had fewer naive CD4+ cells, long-lived donors had more of them and higher diversity.

Germline V gene sequence: CDR1 MNHEY, CDR2 SVGAGI. Trimming cost V 5 bases and J 4 bases, with 8 bases left between them. The CDR3 has 12 residues. Many counts were recorded for this clonotype. The antigen remains unidentified. It was with a sample-barcoded 5' primer and a J-beta primer mix that a second PCR of roughly 6 to 12 cycles was run. The template-switch adaptor, which had 12 random nucleotides, put a tag on each cDNA molecule. TCRdb reprocessed the 5' RACE reads with MiXCR, giving one entry per CDR3 protein. The sample has 1.5 million to 2 million distinct CDR3 sequences; around 36% are singletons.

The J gene is TRBJ1-1, the V gene TRBV6-5; perhaps TRBD1 as D (6 bases). Sequenced sample: blood. This clonotype originated in a woman aged 25 to 39 in good health. CDR3 in DNA: TGTGCCAGCAGTGGACAGACCACTGAAGCTTTCTTT. This codes for CASSGQTTEAFF.